This T cell receptor (beta chain) was recovered during a study of blood T cell repertoires in COVID-19. Study-wide context: Samples of COVID-19 (acute and convalescent) were obtained from the United States, Italy and Spain. The cDNA or gDNA used as material had been derived from T cells, B-cell-depleted T cells, or PBMCs.

V lost 5 bases to trimming and J lost 8 bases, with 10 bases between them. The CDR3 totals 11 residues. Germline V gene sequence: CDR1 SEHNR, CDR2 FQNEAQ (reference sequence). This clone showed up just a few times. Source study methods: Counts of nucleated cells, estimated from reference gene primer amplification, were obtained. TCRdb keeps only in-frame clones here, not all; method: immunoSEQ multiplex PCR. V and J calls and clone size follow that table, whereas D and trimming were derived from the DNA. The sample yields 120,000 to 150,000 clones, around 84% seen once. The sequence was collected from a human donor with acute or convalescent COVID-19. The donor label of this sample is uncertain. Sequenced input: peripheral blood. This sequence joins TRBV7-9 and TRBJ2-7, with D possibly matching TRBD2 (6 bases). The CDR3: CASSPGAKQYF. CDR3 in DNA: TGTGCCAGCAGCCCGGGAGCCAAGCAGTACTTC.